The 13 T cell receptor beta chains below were found in one sample sequenced in a study of CD8 T cells in ankylosing spondylitis. TCRdb reanalysed the 5' RACE reads using MiXCR and keeps one entry per CDR3 protein. Of 350,000 or so distinct CDR3 sequences in the sample, 11% were seen once. Material for sequencing was blood, either unsorted or a sorted T cell fraction (not recorded which). The receptors stem from a female donor with ankylosing spondylitis or in good health (not recorded which).

V usage is TRBV5-5 and J usage is TRBJ1-5; tentative D call: TRBD1 (6 bases). Germline V CDR1 and CDR2: SGHKS, YYEKEE (reference sequence). CDR3 length equals 15 residues. The V end was cut by 0 bases, the J end by 6 bases, with 13 bases between. CDR3 residues: CASSLDGGLGQPQHF. The CDR3 DNA sequence: TGTGCCAGCAGCTTGGATGGGGGGCTTGGTCAGCCCCAGCATTTT. Full variable domain (rest looked up from reference TRBV5-5 and TRBJ1-5): DAGVTQSPTHLIKTRGQQVTLRCSPISGHKSVSWYQQVLGQGPQFIFQYYEKEERGRGNFPDRFSARQFPNYSSELNVNALLLGDSALYLCASSLDGGLGQPQHFGDGTRLSIL.

This clonotype was counted a few times. This chain links TRBV28 with TRBJ1-2; D gene unclear. This CDR3 spans 12 amino acids. V lost 7 bases, J lost 1 base, and 7 bases lay in between. Germline V gene lookup returns CDR1 MDHEN and CDR2 SYDVKM. CDR3 nucleotide sequence: TGTGCCAGCAAAAAGATTAACTATGGCTACACCTTC. Amino acid sequence: CASKKINYGYTF.

The chain links TRBV27 to TRBJ1-2; D gene uncertain. The germline V gene encodes CDR1 MNHEY and CDR2 SMNVEV (reference sequence). Deletions cut 4 bases from V and 8 bases from J, with 20 bases between. CDR3 length: 15 residues. CDR3 sequence: CASSSLGQTIVGYTF. CDR3 coding DNA: TGTGCCAGCAGTTCTCTCGGGCAGACCATAGTGGGCTACACCTTC.

This chain uses TRBV7-9 with TRBJ2-1, with 9 bases matching TRBD1. V shed 1 base, J shed 8 bases, and the junction held 6 bases outside the gene matches. The CDR3 covers 15 residues. Germline values: CDR1 SEHNR, CDR2 FQNEAQ (reference sequence). Here the CDR3 reads CASSLGGQGLDEQFF. DNA for the CDR3: TGTGCCAGCAGCTTAGGGGGACAGGGTCTGGATGAGCAGTTCTTC.

Ten or more counts support this clonotype. This chain connects TRBV20-1 to TRBJ1-2; 9 nucleotides match TRBD1. The CDR3 covers 16 residues. Germline assignment: CDR1 DFQATT and CDR2 SNEGSKA (reference sequence). Trimming cost V 0 bases and J 4 bases; bases outside gene matches: 9. This CDR3 reads CSARESSGTGIYGYTF. The CDR3 coding sequence is TGCAGTGCTAGAGAATCTTCGGGGACAGGGATCTATGGCTACACCTTC.

In this sample, this clonotype turned up many times. The chain uses TRBV20-1 and TRBJ1-1, with D maybe TRBD1 (6 bases). The CDR3 totals 11 residues. V was clipped by 3 bases and J by 7 bases, with 9 bases between them. Germline values: CDR1 DFQATT, CDR2 SNEGSKA (reference sequence). CDR3 region: CSASKGVEAFF. As DNA, the CDR3 is TGCAGTGCTAGTAAGGGGGTTGAAGCTTTCTTT.

This clonotype was seen ten or more times. The chain recombines TRBV12-3 or TRBV12-4 with TRBJ2-7; D is unclear. The CDR3 loop spans 15 amino acids. The V end was cut by 6 bases, the J end by 9 bases, with 24 bases between. The CDR3 region is CASSLTPARRIGQYF. Written as DNA, the CDR3 is TGTGCCAGCAGCCTAACTCCTGCCAGGCGAATAGGGCAGTACTTC.

This clonotype was observed at least ten times. The chain is built from TRBV9 and TRBJ2-5; 7 bases agree with TRBD1. Germline V gene sequence: CDR1 SGDLS, CDR2 YYNGEE. The CDR3 totals 14 residues. Germline trimming cut 0 bases from V and 5 bases from J; bases unmatched to any gene: 4. This CDR3 is CASSVDRGTETQYF. In DNA, the CDR3 is TGTGCCAGCAGCGTAGACAGGGGTACGGAGACCCAGTACTTC.

This clonotype has at least ten counts. The V gene is TRBV5-1, the J gene TRBJ2-1, with 7 nucleotides matching TRBD1. The CDR3 covers 15 residues. Germline V gene lookup returns CDR1 SGHRS and CDR2 YFSETQ. J gave up 6 bases and V 2 bases, and 8 bases lay outside the gene matches. For the CDR3, the DNA is TGCGCCAGCAGCTTCCAACAGGGGTATGGCAATGAGCAGTTCTTC. It translates to CASSFQQGYGNEQFF.

This sequence joins TRBV20-1 and TRBJ2-3; 10 nucleotides match TRBD2. V was clipped by 1 base and J by 2 bases; unmatched bases: 6. This CDR3 has 16 residues. The germline V gene encodes CDR1 DFQATT and CDR2 SNEGSKA (reference sequence). CDR3 sequence (DNA): TGCAGTGCTAGAGTCGGACTAGCGGACTACACAGATACGCAGTATTTT. It translates to CSARVGLADYTDTQYF.

The sample holds many counts of this clonotype. The CDR3 DNA sequence: TGCGCCAGCAGCCAGAGGAGGGGGGCCCTCATAACAACAGATACGCAGTATTTT. It encodes CASSQRRGALITTDTQYF. The V gene is TRBV5-1, the J gene TRBJ2-3; perhaps D is TRBD1 or TRBD2 (6 bases each). This CDR3 has 18 residues. The V gene lost 4 bases and the J gene lost 3 bases, with 24 bases spanning the gap. Germline CDR1 SGHRS, CDR2 YFSETQ.

A few counts support this clonotype. The genes are TRBV6-1 and TRBJ2-7, with TRBD1 matching over 10 bases. With V trimmed by 8 bases and J by 5 bases, 15 bases remained unmatched. Germline-derived CDR1 and CDR2 are MNHNS and SASEGT. The CDR3 covers 16 residues. The CDR3 nucleotides are TGTGCCAGCCGGGCCAGAGGAGGACAGGGGGTAAACGAGCAGTACTTC. Translated: CASRARGGQGVNEQYF.

The chain is built from TRBV18 and TRBJ1-6; 10 bases map to TRBD1. J gave up 8 bases and V 2 bases, and 15 bases lay outside the gene matches. This CDR3 is 19 amino acids long. Germline V gene data show CDR1 as KGHSH and CDR2 as LQKENI. CDR3 nucleotide sequence: TGTGCCAGCTCACCAGCCGGGACAGGGGCCATCTCGGAGGATTCACCCCTCCACTTT. Translating gives CASSPAGTGAISEDSPLHF.